Below, 22 T cell receptor beta chains from the same sample are listed, as sequenced in a study of T cell clonality in common variable immunodeficiency. Repertoires were generated with immunoSEQ multiplex PCR, while TCRdb's copy carries only in-frame clones and drops some. Altogether roughly 51,000 clones were found in the sample, and no singletons occur. Material: peripheral blood mononuclear cells. These receptor sequences come from a person aged 18 to 70 in good health.

By share, this clone counts as medium-sized. The read comes to an end 3 residues before the CDR3 does, leaving the germline J gene to fill in the end. The rearrangement joins TRBV20-1 to TRBJ2-1; D perhaps matches TRBD2 (7 bases). CDR3 length equals 16 residues. V shed 1 base and J shed 4 bases, with 17 bases lying between them. CDR1 is DFQATT and CDR2 is SNEGSKA in the germline V gene (reference sequence). CDR3 DNA (partial): TGCAGTGCTAGAGTTGCTAGGGGGGGAGCGTACAATGAG. As protein: CSARVARGGAYNE. The full CDR3 protein is CSARVARGGAYNEQFF.

For this clone: The observed sequence ends 3 residues before the CDR3 terminus, with the missing tail filled in from the germline J gene. The chain carries TRBV11-2 and TRBJ2-7, with D tentatively TRBD1 (6 bases). V was cut by 5 bases and J by 6 bases, with 20 bases left in between. The CDR3 has 15 residues. The germline V gene has CDR1 SGHAT and CDR2 FQNNGV. CDR3 sequence: CASSRGPGAGVEQYF. Partial CDR3 DNA: TGTGCCAGCAGCCGCGGTCCCGGGGCAGGGGTCGAG.

In this sample, this clone turned up many times. The read stops 3 residues short of the end of the CDR3; the missing end is completed from the germline J gene. The V gene is TRBV12-5, the J gene TRBJ2-2, with unresolved D. The CDR3 has 14 residues. V lost 5 bases and J lost 4, with 11 bases in between. The germline V gene encodes CDR1 LGHNT and CDR2 FRNRAP. Incomplete CDR3 DNA: TGTGCTAGTGGTCCCGCCAGGCTCACCGGGGAG. Residues: CASGPARLTGE. The CDR3 in full is CASGPARLTGELFF.

The sample holds many counts of this clone. A read error may produce the germline difference seen at one junction end. The part of the CDR3 DNA that was read is TGTGCCAGCAGAGAAGGACAGGGGACCGGGGAG. Protein: CASREGQGTGE. The complete CDR3 reads CASREGQGTGELFF. The chain couples TRBV6-1 to TRBJ2-2; 9 bases map to TRBD1. The read halts 3 residues ahead of the CDR3 end, with the missing end drawn from the germline J gene. This CDR3 contains 14 residues. The germline V gene has CDR1 MNHNS and CDR2 SASEGT.

This clone was detected many times. Read sequence stops 3 residues before the CDR3 end, and the germline J gene provides the missing end. V and J are TRBV2 and TRBJ2-7; 13 nucleotides match TRBD2. The germline V gene has CDR1 SNHLY and CDR2 FYNNEI. CDR3 size: 18 residues. V lost 2 bases and J lost 6; bases outside the gene matches: 13. Incomplete CDR3 DNA: TGTGCCAGCAGTGAAAGACCCAGACTAGCGGGGGGCCAAGGCGAG. Encoded protein: CASSERPRLAGGQGE. The full-length CDR3 reads as CASSERPRLAGGQGEQYF.

As to this clone: The observed sequence ends 3 residues before the CDR3 terminus, with the missing tail filled in from the germline J gene. The chain links TRBV13 to TRBJ2-3; 8 bases agree with TRBD1. The CDR3 runs 15 residues. CDR1 PRHDT and CDR2 FYEKMQ come from the germline V gene (reference sequence). Trimming cost V 5 bases and J 1 base; bases outside gene matches: 5. The CDR3 bases that were read are TGTGCCAGCAGCAAGGACAGGGTCCGCACAGATACG. This codes for CASSKDRVRTDT. The complete CDR3 sequence is CASSKDRVRTDTQYF.

CDR3 bases read: TGTGCCAGCAGTGCCGCGCAGGGGGCTCGGCACGAG. It encodes CASSAAQGARHE. The complete CDR3 protein is CASSAAQGARHEQYF. V usage is TRBV2 and J usage is TRBJ2-7; 8 nucleotides line up with TRBD1. Read coverage stops 3 residues before the CDR3 terminus; the germline J gene supplies the remainder. In germline, CDR1 is SNHLY, CDR2 FYNNEI. J lost 5 bases, V lost 4 bases, and 10 bases had no gene match. The CDR3 runs 15 residues.

A word on this clone: The read ends 3 residues before the CDR3 terminus; that terminus is restored from the germline J gene. This chain joins TRBV20-1 and TRBJ2-1; TRBD1 matches at 7 bases. From germline, CDR1 is DFQATT and CDR2 SNEGSKA (reference sequence). Trimming took 6 bases from V and 1 from J; bases not matched to a gene: 6. The CDR3 extends over 14 amino acids. The CDR3 sequence is CSATPGQSYNEQFF. The covered CDR3 bases are TGCAGTGCCACACCGGGACAGTCCTACAATGAG.

The table lists this clone with a few counts. The CDR3 end is not reached by the read, which stops 3 residues before it; the germline J gene fills it in. The chain carries TRBV19 and TRBJ1-5; 7 bases agree with TRBD1. This CDR3 contains 15 residues. CDR1 and CDR2 from the germline V gene are LNHDA and SQIVND (reference sequence). The ends lost 7 bases at V and 5 bases at J; junction bases unmatched: 11. CDR3 residues: CASMQFIDRDQPQHF. CDR3 DNA, as far as it was read: TGTGCCAGTATGCAATTCATTGACAGGGATCAGCCC.

In this sample, this clone turned up many times. The read stops 3 residues short of the end of the CDR3; the missing end is completed from the germline J gene. J is TRBJ2-1 and V is TRBV18; unclear D gene. CDR1 and CDR2 from the germline V gene are KGHSH and LQKENI. V was clipped by 2 bases and J by 9 bases, with 8 bases between them. This CDR3 has 12 residues. The CDR3 bases that were read are TGTGCCAGCTCACCAGGCGGTTTTGAG. This codes for CASSPGGFE. The full CDR3 sequence reads CASSPGGFEQFF.

A remark on this clone: The junction and the germline gene differ at one end; a read error may be behind it. The read terminates 3 residues ahead of where the CDR3 ends, so the germline J gene completes it. This rearrangement joins TRBV20-1 to TRBJ2-5, with 11 bases identical to TRBD2. The CDR3 has 16 residues. Germline V CDR1 and CDR2: DFQATT, SNEGSKA (reference sequence). CDR3 DNA (partial): TGCGGTGCTACCCGTACTAGCGGGAGTGCGGTAGAGACC. Protein sequence: CGATRTSGSAVET. The full CDR3 protein is CGATRTSGSAVETQYF.

This clone has at least ten counts. The CDR3 goes on 3 residues after the read ends, and that part is filled in from the germline J gene. The rearrangement uses TRBV18 and TRBJ2-2; 15 bases line up with TRBD2. The CDR3 consists of 18 residues. The germline CDR1 and CDR2 sequences are KGHSH and LQKENI. J was trimmed by 1 base and V by 5 bases; bases with no gene match: 5. Partial CDR3 DNA: TGTGCCAGCTCAGAGGGACTAGCGGGAGGCGTGAACACCGGGGAG. This translates into CASSEGLAGGVNTGE. The complete CDR3 protein is CASSEGLAGGVNTGELFF. The full variable domain, in which reference TRBV18 and TRBJ2-2 provide the parts outside the CDR3, is NAGVMQNPRHLVRRRGQEARLRCSPMKGHSHVYWYRQLPEEGLKFMVYLQKENIIDESGMPKERFSAEFPKEGPSILRIQQVVRGDSAAYFCASSEGLAGGVNTGELFFGEGSRLTVL.

In this sample, this clone turned up many times. The read terminates 3 residues before the CDR3 end, so the remaining end is supplied by the germline J gene. This rearrangement joins TRBV5-1 to TRBJ1-2; D is ambiguous. V gave up 0 bases and J gave up 0 bases, with 9 bases separating them. Germline V gene lookup returns CDR1 SGHRS and CDR2 YFSETQ. CDR3 length equals 15 residues. The sequenced CDR3 bases are TGCGCCAGCAGCTTGGGTCAGGCCCCTAACTATGGC. It codes for CASSLGQAPNYG. The full CDR3 is CASSLGQAPNYGYTF.

As concerns this clone: From the germline J gene comes the end of the CDR3, since the read stops 3 residues before it. J is TRBJ2-7 and V is TRBV19; D not resolved. Germline V gene sequence: CDR1 LNHDA, CDR2 SQIVND (reference sequence). V dropped 3 bases and J dropped 4 bases, with 7 bases sitting between them. The CDR3 has 12 amino acids. CDR3 DNA, as far as it was read: TGTGCCAGTAGTATGCCAGCGTACGAG. This gives the protein CASSMPAYE. The full CDR3 sequence reads CASSMPAYEQYF.

This clone was detected ten times or more. The read ends 3 residues early relative to the CDR3; the germline J gene fills the gap. This chain connects TRBV7-7 to TRBJ2-5; TRBD2 agrees at 13 bases. V lost 5 bases to trimming and J lost 2 bases; unmatched junction nucleotides: 5. CDR3 length: 16 residues. CDR1 and CDR2 (germline): SSHAT, FNYEAQ (reference sequence). This CDR3 reads CASSAGLAGFQETQYF. The CDR3 DNA, read in part, is TGTGCCAGCAGCGCGGGACTAGCGGGATTTCAAGAGACC.

Of note for this clone: The CDR3 end is not reached by the read, which stops 3 residues before it; the germline J gene fills it in. The chain carries TRBV10-3 and TRBJ2-7; 10 bases are a match to TRBD1. In germline, CDR1 is ENHRY, CDR2 SYGVKD. This CDR3 has 14 amino acids. J lost 5 bases, V lost 9 bases, and 10 bases had no gene match. CDR3 DNA, as far as it was read: TGTGCCATGAAACGGGACAGGGGAAAAGACGAG. Translation: CAMKRDRGKDE. The whole CDR3 is CAMKRDRGKDEQYF.

This clone appeared many times. The read ends 3 residues shy of where the CDR3 ends; the end is completed using the germline J gene. This sequence joins TRBV15 and TRBJ1-6; 7 bases agree with TRBD1. CDR1 and CDR2 from the germline V gene are LNHNV and YYDKDF (reference sequence). The CDR3 runs to 13 residues. The CDR3 reads CATSRESGGPLHF. CDR3 bases read: TGTGCCACCAGCAGAGAGTCAGGGGGGCCC.

This clone was observed many times. The CDR3 extends 3 residues past the end of the read, so its final part is completed from the germline J gene. The genes are TRBV5-1 and TRBJ2-3; tentatively, D is TRBD1 (6 bases). V lost 4 bases and J lost 5, with 14 bases in between. Germline V gene data show CDR1 as SGHRS and CDR2 as YFSETQ. CDR3 length: 14 residues. Partial CDR3 DNA: TGCGCCAGCAGCGCCGGCGGCAGGGGAGATACG. This translates into CASSAGGRGDT. The whole CDR3 sequence is CASSAGGRGDTQYF.

Ten or more counts support this clone. The sequence runs out 3 residues before the end of the CDR3; the remainder is reconstructed from the germline J gene. The V and J genes are TRBV7-9 and TRBJ2-1; 12 nucleotides line up with TRBD2. The germline gives CDR1 SEHNR, CDR2 FQNEAQ (reference sequence). This CDR3 has 15 amino acids. V shed 4 bases, J shed 7 bases, and the junction held 5 bases outside the gene matches. The CDR3 loop reads CASSSSTSGSNEQFF. The part of the CDR3 DNA that was read is TGTGCCAGCAGCTCTTCGACTAGCGGGAGTAATGAG.

The table lists this clone with many counts. The read comes to an end 3 residues before the CDR3 does, leaving the germline J gene to fill in the end. The chain uses TRBV29-1 and TRBJ2-7, with TRBD2 identical over 11 bases. Per the germline V gene, CDR1 is SQVTM and CDR2 is ANQGSEA. V trimming: 5 bases; J trimming: 2 bases; junction bases outside the gene matches: 5. The CDR3 is 14 amino acids. CDR3 DNA, as far as it was read: TGCAGCGTTAGACTAGCGGGATCGGCCTACGAG. Translation: CSVRLAGSAYE. In full, the CDR3 is CSVRLAGSAYEQYF.

This clone appeared many times. The observed sequence ends 3 residues before the CDR3 terminus, with the missing tail filled in from the germline J gene. This sequence joins TRBV12-3 or TRBV12-4 and TRBJ2-7, with 9 bases aligning to TRBD1. This CDR3 is built from 14 residues. V was pared by 4 bases and J by 2 bases, with 3 bases of the junction left unmatched. This CDR3 is CASSSGTGTYEQYF. CDR3 DNA (partial): TGTGCCAGCAGTTCCGGGACAGGGACCTACGAG.

This clone was detected many times. Coverage ceases 3 residues before the CDR3 finishes, and the germline J gene fills in the end. The rearrangement joins TRBV19 to TRBJ2-1; 7 bases agree with TRBD2. Germline V gene lookup returns CDR1 LNHDA and CDR2 SQIVND (reference sequence). The CDR3 has 15 amino acids. V lost 5 bases to trimming and J lost 1 base; unmatched junction nucleotides: 5. The CDR3 bases that were read are TGTGCCAGTAGTGCAGATAGCGGGTCCTACAATGAG. Protein sequence: CASSADSGSYNE. The entire CDR3 is CASSADSGSYNEQFF. Drawing the rest from reference TRBV19 and TRBJ2-1, the complete variable domain is DGGITQSPKYLFRKEGQNVTLSCEQNLNHDAMYWYRQDPGQGLRLIYYSQIVNDFQKGDIAEGYSVSREKKESFPLTVTSAQKNPTAFYLCASSADSGSYNEQFFGPGTRLTVL.